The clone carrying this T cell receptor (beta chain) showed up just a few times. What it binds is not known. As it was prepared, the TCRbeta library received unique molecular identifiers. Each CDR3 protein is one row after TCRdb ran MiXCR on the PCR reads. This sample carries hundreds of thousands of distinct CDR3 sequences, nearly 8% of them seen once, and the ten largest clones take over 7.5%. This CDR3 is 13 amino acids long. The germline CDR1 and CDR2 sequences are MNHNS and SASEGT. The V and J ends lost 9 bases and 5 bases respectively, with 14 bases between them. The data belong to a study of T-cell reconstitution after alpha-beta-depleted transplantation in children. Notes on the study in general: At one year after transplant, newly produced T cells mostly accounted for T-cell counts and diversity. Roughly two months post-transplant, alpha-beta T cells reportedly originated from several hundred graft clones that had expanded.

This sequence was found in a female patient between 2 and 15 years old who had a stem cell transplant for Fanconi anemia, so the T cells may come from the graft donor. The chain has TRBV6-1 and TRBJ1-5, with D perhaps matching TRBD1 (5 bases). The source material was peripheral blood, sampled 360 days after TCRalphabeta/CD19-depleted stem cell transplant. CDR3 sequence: CASGEGTYQPQHF. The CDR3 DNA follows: TGTGCCAGTGGGGAGGGGACCTATCAGCCCCAGCATTTT.